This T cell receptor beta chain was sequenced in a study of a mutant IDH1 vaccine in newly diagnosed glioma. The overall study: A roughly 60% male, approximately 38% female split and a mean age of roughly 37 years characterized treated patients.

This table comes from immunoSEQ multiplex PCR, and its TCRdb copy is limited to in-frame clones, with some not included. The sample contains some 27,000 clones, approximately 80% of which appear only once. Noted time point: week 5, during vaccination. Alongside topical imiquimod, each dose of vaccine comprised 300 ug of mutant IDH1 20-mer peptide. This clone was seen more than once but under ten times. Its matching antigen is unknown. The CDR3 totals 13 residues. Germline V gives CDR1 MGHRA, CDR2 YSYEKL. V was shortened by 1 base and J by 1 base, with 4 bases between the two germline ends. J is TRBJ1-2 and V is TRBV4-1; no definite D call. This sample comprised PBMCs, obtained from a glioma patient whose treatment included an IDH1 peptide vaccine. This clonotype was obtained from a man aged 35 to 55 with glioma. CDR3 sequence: CASSQGDNYGYTF. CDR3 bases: TGCGCCAGCAGCCAAGGTGATAACTATGGCTACACCTTC.